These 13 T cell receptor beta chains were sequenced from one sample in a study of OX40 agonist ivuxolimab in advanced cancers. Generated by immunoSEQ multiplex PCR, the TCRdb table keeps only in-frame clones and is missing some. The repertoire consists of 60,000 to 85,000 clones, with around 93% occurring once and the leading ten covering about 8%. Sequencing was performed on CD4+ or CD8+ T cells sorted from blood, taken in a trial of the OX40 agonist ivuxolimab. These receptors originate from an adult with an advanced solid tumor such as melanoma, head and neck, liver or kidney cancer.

This CDR3 reads CASSLPSGGQETQYF. CDR3 in DNA: TGTGCCAGCAGCCTCCCTTCGGGGGGGCAAGAGACCCAGTACTTC. The J gene is TRBJ2-5, the V gene TRBV7-8; TRBD2 aligns across 8 bases. The V gene end was trimmed by 5 bases and the J gene end by 2 bases; junction bases not matched to a gene: 7. The germline CDR1 and CDR2 sequences are SGHVS and FQNEAQ. This CDR3 has 15 residues. Complete variable domain (other parts from reference TRBV7-8 and TRBJ2-5): GAGVSQSPRYKVAKRGQDVALRCDPISGHVSLFWYQQALGQGPEFLTYFQNEAQLDKSGLPSDRFFAERPEGSVSTLKIQRTQQEDSAVYLCASSLPSGGQETQYFGPGTRLLVL.

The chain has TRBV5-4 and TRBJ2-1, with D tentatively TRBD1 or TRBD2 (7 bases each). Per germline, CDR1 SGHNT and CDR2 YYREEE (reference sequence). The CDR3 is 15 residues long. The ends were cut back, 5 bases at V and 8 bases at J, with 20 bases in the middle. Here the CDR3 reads CASRLGRGPEDEQFF. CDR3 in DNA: TGTGCCAGCAGACTTGGGAGGGGGCCGGAGGATGAGCAGTTCTTC.

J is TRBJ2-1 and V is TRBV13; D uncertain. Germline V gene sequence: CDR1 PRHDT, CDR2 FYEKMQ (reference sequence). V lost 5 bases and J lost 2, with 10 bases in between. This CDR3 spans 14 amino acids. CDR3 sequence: CASSARTTYNEQFF. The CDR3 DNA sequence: TGTGCCAGCAGCGCCCGGACCACCTACAATGAGCAGTTCTTC.

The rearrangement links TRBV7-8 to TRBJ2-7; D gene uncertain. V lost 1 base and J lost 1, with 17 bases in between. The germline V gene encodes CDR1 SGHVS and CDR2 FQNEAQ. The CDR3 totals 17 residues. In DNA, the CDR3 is TGTGCCAGCAGCTTAGAGTATGTCGGGCAGGATTCCTACGAGCAGTACTTC. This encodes CASSLEYVGQDSYEQYF. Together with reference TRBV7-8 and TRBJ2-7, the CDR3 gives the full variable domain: GAGVSQSPRYKVAKRGQDVALRCDPISGHVSLFWYQQALGQGPEFLTYFQNEAQLDKSGLPSDRFFAERPEGSVSTLKIQRTQQEDSAVYLCASSLEYVGQDSYEQYFGPGTRLTVT.

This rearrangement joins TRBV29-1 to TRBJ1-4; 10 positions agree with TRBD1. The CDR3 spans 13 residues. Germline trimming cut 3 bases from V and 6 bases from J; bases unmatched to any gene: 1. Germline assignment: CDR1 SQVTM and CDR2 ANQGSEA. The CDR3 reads CSVEDRGDEKLFF. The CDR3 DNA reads TGCAGCGTTGAGGACAGGGGGGATGAAAAACTGTTTTTT.

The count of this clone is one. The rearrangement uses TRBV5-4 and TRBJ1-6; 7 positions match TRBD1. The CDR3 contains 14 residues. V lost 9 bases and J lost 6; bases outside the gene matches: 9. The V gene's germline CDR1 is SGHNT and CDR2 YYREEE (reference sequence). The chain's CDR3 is CATWGGTVNSPLHF. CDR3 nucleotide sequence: TGTGCCACCTGGGGGGGGACAGTTAATTCACCCCTCCACTTT.

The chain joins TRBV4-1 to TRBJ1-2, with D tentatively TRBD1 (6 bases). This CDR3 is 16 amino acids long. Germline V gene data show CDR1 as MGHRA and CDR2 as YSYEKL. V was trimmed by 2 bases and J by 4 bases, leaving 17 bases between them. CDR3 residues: CASSQPSSDRPYGYTF. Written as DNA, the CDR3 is TGCGCCAGCAGCCAACCTTCCTCTGACAGGCCCTATGGCTACACCTTC.

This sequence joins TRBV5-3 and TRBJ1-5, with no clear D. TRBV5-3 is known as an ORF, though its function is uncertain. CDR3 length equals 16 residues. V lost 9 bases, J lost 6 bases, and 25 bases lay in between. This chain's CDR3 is CAKPDPTLVSGQPQHF. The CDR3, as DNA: TGTGCCAAACCTGACCCCACCTTAGTGTCGGGTCAGCCCCAGCATTTT.

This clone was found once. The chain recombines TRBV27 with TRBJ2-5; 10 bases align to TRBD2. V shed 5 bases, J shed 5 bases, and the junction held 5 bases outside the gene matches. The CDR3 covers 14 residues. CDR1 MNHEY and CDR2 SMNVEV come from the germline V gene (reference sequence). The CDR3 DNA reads TGTGCCAGCAGTCAGCGGGGGGGTCGGGAGACCCAGTACTTC. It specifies CASSQRGGRETQYF.

This chain's CDR3 is CASSIETGDLNTEAFF. As DNA, the CDR3 is TGTGCCAGTAGTATTGAGACAGGGGACCTGAACACTGAAGCTTTCTTT. J is TRBJ1-1 and V is TRBV19, with 8 bases aligning to TRBD1. Germline values: CDR1 LNHDA, CDR2 SQIVND (reference sequence). This CDR3 spans 16 amino acids. J gave up 0 bases and V 3 bases, and 6 bases lay outside the gene matches.

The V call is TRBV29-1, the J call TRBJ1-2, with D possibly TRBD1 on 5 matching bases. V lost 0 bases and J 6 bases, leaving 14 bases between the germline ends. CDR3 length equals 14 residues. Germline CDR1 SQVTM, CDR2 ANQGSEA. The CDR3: CSVEDPSREDGYTF. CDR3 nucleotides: TGCAGCGTTGAAGATCCCTCCAGGGAGGATGGCTACACCTTC.

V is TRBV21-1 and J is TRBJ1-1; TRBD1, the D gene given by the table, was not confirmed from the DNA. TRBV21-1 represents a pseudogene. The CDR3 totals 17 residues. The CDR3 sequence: CASSLRDRRPKNTEAFF. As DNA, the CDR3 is TGTGCCAGCAGCCTCCGGGACAGGAGGCCGAAGAACACTGAAGCTTTCTTT.

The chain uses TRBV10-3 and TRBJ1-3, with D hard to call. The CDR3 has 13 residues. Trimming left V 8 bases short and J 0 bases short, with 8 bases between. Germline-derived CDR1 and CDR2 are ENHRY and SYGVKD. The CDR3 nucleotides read TGTGCCATCTCGTCACGCTCTGGAAACACCATATATTTT. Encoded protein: CAISSRSGNTIYF.